The following is a T cell receptor (beta chain) sequence with its context. The data originate from a study of cytomegalovirus exposure and HLA in healthy donors. The CDR3 is 16 amino acids. V shed 5 bases and J shed 0 bases, with 17 bases lying between them. Germline V gives CDR1 SGHAT, CDR2 FQNNGV. Vbeta (60) and Jbeta (13) primers were used in the PCR. The assay was immunoSEQ multiplex PCR, and TCRdb's table has in-frame clones only and misses some. The sample has about 150,000 clones; 85% are singletons. The sequenced sample was PBMCs. The source of this sequence is a boy aged 2 to 10 in good health and CMV-seronegative. The V gene is TRBV11-2, the J gene TRBJ2-7; possibly TRBD1 for D (6 bases). CDR3 protein: CASSHRWFRGSYEQYF. The CDR3, as DNA: TGTGCCAGCAGCCATAGGTGGTTCAGGGGCTCCTACGAGCAGTACTTC. The full variable domain, with the rest looked up from reference TRBV11-2 and TRBJ2-7, is EAGVAQSPRYKIIEKRQSVAFWCNPISGHATLYWYQQILGQGPKLLIQFQNNGVVDDSQLPKDRFSAERLKGVDSTLKIQPAKLEDSAVYLCASSHRWFRGSYEQYFGPGTRLTVT.